Below, one TCR beta chain is given with its context. The CDR3 is made up of 14 amino acids. Germline values: CDR1 MNHNS, CDR2 SASEGT. The ends lost 4 bases at V and 9 bases at J; junction bases unmatched: 7. The record originates from a study of cytomegalovirus exposure and HLA in healthy donors. In the PCR, 60 Vbeta and 13 Jbeta primers were used. TCRdb keeps only in-frame clones here, not all; method: immunoSEQ multiplex PCR. Counted here are fewer than 120,000 clones, approximately 86% occurring once; the ten biggest clones make up more than 1.5%. This sequence originates from a middle-aged man in good health and CMV-seronegative. V usage is TRBV6-1 and J usage is TRBJ2-1, with TRBD2 matching 9 bases. The sequencing input was PBMCs. In DNA, the CDR3 is TGTGCCAGCAGTGGGCGGGGGGGTTTCGGTGAGCAGTTCTTC. It specifies CASSGRGGFGEQFF.